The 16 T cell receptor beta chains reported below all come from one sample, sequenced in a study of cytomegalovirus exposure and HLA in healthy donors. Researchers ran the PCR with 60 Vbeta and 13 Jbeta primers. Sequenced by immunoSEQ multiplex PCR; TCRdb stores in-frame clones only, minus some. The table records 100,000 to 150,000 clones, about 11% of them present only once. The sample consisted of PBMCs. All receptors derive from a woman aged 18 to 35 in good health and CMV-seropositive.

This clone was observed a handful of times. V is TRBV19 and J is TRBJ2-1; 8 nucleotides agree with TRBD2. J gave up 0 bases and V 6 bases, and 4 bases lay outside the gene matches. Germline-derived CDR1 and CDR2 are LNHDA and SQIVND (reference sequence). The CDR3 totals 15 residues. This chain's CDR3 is CASRFSGTSYNEQFF. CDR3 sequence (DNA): TGTGCCAGTAGATTTAGCGGGACCTCCTACAATGAGCAGTTCTTC.

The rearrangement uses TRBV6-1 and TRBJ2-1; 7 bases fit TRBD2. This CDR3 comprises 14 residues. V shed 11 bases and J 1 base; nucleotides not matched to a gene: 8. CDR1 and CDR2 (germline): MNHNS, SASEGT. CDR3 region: CAATREGSYNEQFF. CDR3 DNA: TGTGCCGCTACCAGGGAGGGGTCCTACAATGAGCAGTTCTTC.

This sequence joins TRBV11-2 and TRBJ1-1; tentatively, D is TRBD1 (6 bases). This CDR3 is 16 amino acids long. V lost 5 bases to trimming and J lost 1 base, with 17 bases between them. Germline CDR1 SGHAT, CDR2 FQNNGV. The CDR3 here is CASSPRRGGSNTEAFF. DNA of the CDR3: TGTGCCAGCAGCCCTCGCAGGGGTGGCTCGAACACTGAAGCTTTCTTT.

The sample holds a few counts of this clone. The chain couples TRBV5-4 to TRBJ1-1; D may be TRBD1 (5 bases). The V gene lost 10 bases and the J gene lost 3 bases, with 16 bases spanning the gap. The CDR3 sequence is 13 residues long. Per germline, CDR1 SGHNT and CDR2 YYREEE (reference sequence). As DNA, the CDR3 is TGTGCCGTCGAAACTGACAGAGACACTGAAGCTTTCTTT. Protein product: CAVETDRDTEAFF.

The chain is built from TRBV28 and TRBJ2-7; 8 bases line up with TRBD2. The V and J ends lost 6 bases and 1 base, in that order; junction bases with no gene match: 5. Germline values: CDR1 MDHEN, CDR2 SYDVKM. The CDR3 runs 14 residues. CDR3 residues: CASSNSGVSYEQYF. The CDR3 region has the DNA TGTGCCAGCAGCAATAGCGGGGTATCCTACGAGCAGTACTTC.

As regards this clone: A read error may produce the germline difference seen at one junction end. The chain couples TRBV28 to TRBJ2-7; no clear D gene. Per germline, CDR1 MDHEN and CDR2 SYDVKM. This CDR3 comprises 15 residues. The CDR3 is CASSLYGGYSYGQYF. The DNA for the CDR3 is TGTGCCAGCAGTTTATACGGCGGTTACTCCTACGGGCAGTACTTC.

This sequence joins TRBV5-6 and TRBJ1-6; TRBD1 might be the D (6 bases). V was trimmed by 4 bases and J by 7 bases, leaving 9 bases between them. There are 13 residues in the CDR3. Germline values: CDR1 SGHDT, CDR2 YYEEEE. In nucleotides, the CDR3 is TGTGCCAGCAGCCTACAGGGCAATTCACCCCTCCACTTT. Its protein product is CASSLQGNSPLHF.

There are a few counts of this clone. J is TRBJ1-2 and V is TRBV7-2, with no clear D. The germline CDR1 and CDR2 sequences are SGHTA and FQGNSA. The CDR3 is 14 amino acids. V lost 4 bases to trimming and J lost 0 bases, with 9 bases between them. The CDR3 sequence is CASSWNTANYGYTF. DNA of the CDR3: TGTGCCAGCAGCTGGAACACAGCTAACTATGGCTACACCTTC. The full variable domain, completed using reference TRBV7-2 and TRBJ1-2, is GAGVSQSPSNKVTEKGKDVELRCDPISGHTALYWYRQSLGQGLEFLIYFQGNSAPDKSGLPSDRFSAERTGGSVSTLTIQRTQQEDSAVYLCASSWNTANYGYTFGSGTRLTVV.

The CDR3 loop is CATSRDRSSHPYNEQFF. The CDR3 DNA reads as TGTGCCACCAGCAGAGATCGTAGCTCCCACCCCTACAATGAGCAGTTCTTC. The genes are TRBV15 and TRBJ2-1; D unclear. The germline V gene encodes CDR1 LNHNV and CDR2 YYDKDF (reference sequence). V was cut by 0 bases and J by 2 bases, with 14 bases left in between. The CDR3 runs to 17 residues. The variable domain in full, with the rest retrieved from reference TRBV15 and TRBJ2-1, is DAMVIQNPRYQVTQFGKPVTLSCSQTLNHNVMYWYQQKSSQAPKLLFHYYDKDFNNEADTPDNFQSRRPNTSFCFLDIRSPGLGDTAMYLCATSRDRSSHPYNEQFFGPGTRLTVL.

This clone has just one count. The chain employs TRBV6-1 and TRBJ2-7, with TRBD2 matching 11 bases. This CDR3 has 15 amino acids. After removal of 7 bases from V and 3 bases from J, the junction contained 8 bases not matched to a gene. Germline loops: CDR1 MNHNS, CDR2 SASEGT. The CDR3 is CASILGGTSGYEQYF. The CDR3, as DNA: TGTGCCAGCATCCTAGGCGGGACTAGCGGCTACGAGCAGTACTTC.

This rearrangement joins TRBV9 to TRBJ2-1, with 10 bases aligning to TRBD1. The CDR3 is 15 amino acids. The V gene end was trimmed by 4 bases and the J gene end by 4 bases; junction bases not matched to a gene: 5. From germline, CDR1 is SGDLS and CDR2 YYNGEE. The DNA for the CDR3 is TGTGCCAGCAGCACCCGACAGGGGGCTTACAATGAGCAGTTCTTC. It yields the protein CASSTRQGAYNEQFF.

In nucleotides, the CDR3 is TGTGCCAGCAGTCAGGACAGGGGACAGCCCCAGCATTTT. Protein: CASSQDRGQPQHF. This sequence joins TRBV6-6 and TRBJ1-5; 9 bases agree with TRBD1. From germline, CDR1 is MNHNY and CDR2 SVGAGI (reference sequence). This CDR3 is 13 amino acids long. V lost 5 bases and J lost 7; bases outside the gene matches: 3.

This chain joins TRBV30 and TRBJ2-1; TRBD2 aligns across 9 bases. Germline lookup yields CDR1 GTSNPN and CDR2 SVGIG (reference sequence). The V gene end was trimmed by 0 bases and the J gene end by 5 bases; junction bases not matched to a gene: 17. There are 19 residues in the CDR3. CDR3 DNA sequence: TGTGCCTGGAGTGTAAAGGGATATTCTGCGACTAGCGGCCACAATGAGCAGTTCTTC. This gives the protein CAWSVKGYSATSGHNEQFF.

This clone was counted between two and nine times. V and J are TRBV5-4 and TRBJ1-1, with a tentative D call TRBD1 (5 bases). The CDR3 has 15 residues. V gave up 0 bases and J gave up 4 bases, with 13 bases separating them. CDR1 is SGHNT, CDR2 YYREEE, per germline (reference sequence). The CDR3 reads CASSLGVRAGTEAFF. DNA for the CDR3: TGTGCCAGCAGCTTGGGGGTCAGGGCAGGCACTGAAGCTTTCTTT.

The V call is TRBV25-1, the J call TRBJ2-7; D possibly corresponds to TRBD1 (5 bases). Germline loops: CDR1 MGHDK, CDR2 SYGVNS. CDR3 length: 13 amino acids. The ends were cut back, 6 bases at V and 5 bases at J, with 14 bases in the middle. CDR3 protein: CASRGQGLDEQYF. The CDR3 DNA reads TGTGCCAGCAGGGGGCAGGGTCTCGACGAGCAGTACTTC.

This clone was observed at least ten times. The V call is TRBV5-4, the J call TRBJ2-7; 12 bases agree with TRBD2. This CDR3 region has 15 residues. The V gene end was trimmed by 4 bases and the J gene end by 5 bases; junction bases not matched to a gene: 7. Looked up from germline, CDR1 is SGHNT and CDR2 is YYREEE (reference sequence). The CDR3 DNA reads TGTGCCAGCAGCACGACTAGCGGGAGTTCCCACGAGCAGTACTTC. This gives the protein CASSTTSGSSHEQYF.